This T cell receptor (beta chain) comes out of a study of spatial heterogeneity in lung cancer. Study-level information: Raw-read counts averaged over ten per unique TCR and UMI combination.

This clonotype has just a few counts. Its antigen remains unknown. The library was prepared for alpha chains; this beta chain is a stray read, so its frequency means little. The germline CDR1 and CDR2 sequences are SGHVS and FQNEAQ. The CDR3 has 17 residues. Trimming shortened V by 6 bases and J by 0 bases, and 18 bases separated the two germline ends. The time point denotes: sample taken at primary tumor resection. Frozen PBMC, nontumor lung or tumor provided whole RNA, which was sequenced unsorted. Findings of the study overall: Mutation tallies in tumors tracked expanded intratumoral alpha and beta TCR counts.

Unique molecular identifiers, one per molecule, were present on every TCR cDNA molecule. TCRdb analysed the 5' RACE reads with MiXCR anew, one entry per CDR3 protein. The data show about 6,000 distinct CDR3 sequences, less than 15% seen once. The receptor comes from a male donor with early-stage non-small cell lung cancer. The specimen comprised lung tumor tissue, sampled at surgery. The chain combines TRBV7-8 with TRBJ2-1, with TRBD1 as a possible D gene (6 bases). In DNA, the CDR3 is TGTGCCAGCAGGGATCAACAGGGTGTGGTCTCCTACAATGAGCAGTTCTTC. This codes for CASRDQQGVVSYNEQFF. The variable domain in full, completed from reference TRBV7-8 and TRBJ2-1, reads GAGVSQSPRYKVAKRGQDVALRCDPISGHVSLFWYQQALGQGPEFLTYFQNEAQLDKSGLPSDRFFAERPEGSVSTLKIQRTQQEDSAVYLCASRDQQGVVSYNEQFFGPGTRLTVL.